Below, one TCR beta chain is given with its context. The antigen is undetermined. Unique molecular identifiers featured in each of the TCR beta cDNA libraries. TCRdb reanalysed the PCR reads using MiXCR and keeps one entry per CDR3 protein. The sample carries about 400,000 distinct CDR3 sequences, 30% to 45% recorded once. These data belong to a study of post-analysis software for immune sequencing data. Germline V CDR1 and CDR2: LGHDT, YNNKEL (reference sequence). The CDR3 covers 14 residues. The V and J ends lost 1 base and 8 bases respectively, with 14 bases between them. Study-level findings and limits: Among about 5 TRBV segments more frequent in patients than controls were TRBV5-6, TRBV5-1 and TRBV20-1. Patients with multiple sclerosis recorded significantly lower normalized Chao1 diversity than controls, the study found.

The sequence was collected from a girl between 10 and 17 years old with multiple sclerosis. This sequence joins TRBV3-1 and TRBJ1-1; no clear D gene. Specimen: blood. CDR3 nucleotide sequence: TGTGCCAGCAGCCAAGTTGTTCGCAGTTGCGAAGCTTTCTTT. Protein product: CASSQVVRSCEAFF. Looking up the rest from reference TRBV3-1 and TRBJ1-1 gives the full variable domain: DTAVSQTPKYLVTQMGNDKSIKCEQNLGHDTMYWYKQDSKKFLKIMFSYNNKELIINETVPNRFSPKSPDKAHLNLHINSLELGDSAVYFCASSQVVRSCEAFFGQGTRLTVV.